This T cell receptor (beta chain) was recovered during a study of CD8+CD57+ T cells in acquired aplastic anemia. Trimming removed 11 bases from V and 12 bases from J; junction bases left unmatched: 14. CDR1 is ENHRY and CDR2 is SYGVKD in the germline V gene. There are 13 residues in the CDR3. Genomic DNA templated the TCR beta VDJ and CDR3 profiling. TCRdb reprocessed the reads with MiXCR, giving one entry per CDR3 protein. Of about 190,000 distinct CDR3 sequences detected, approximately 50% appear once; the ten largest clones hold roughly 15%. The sequenced material came from sorted CD4+, CD8+, or CD8+CD57+ T cells (not recorded which) from PBMCs. This TCR was recovered from a human donor in good health, serving as a control. The chain employs TRBV10-3 and TRBJ1-2, with 11 positions matching TRBD1. The CDR3 protein is CASSPGTGGGDTF. CDR3 DNA: TGTGCCTCCAGTCCCGGGACAGGGGGTGGGGACACCTTC.